The 27 T cell receptor beta chains reported below all come from one sample, sequenced in a study of blood T cell repertoires in COVID-19 (dated by TCRdb to 2018 to 2020). Library generation was performed with the immunoSEQ multiplex PCR assay. TCRdb holds this immuneACCESS table with in-frame rearrangements only. Some clones are missing; in checked studies, unresolved V genes explain under half, and the rest has no known cause. In this sample the table shows about 140,000 clones, 79% of which occur a single time. 8.6% of the sample rests with the top ten. The sample was peripheral blood. Receptor source: a man aged 45-65 years with active or convalescent COVID-19.

This clone was counted only a few times. This sequence joins TRBV30 and TRBJ2-2; D possibly corresponds to TRBD2 (5 bases). This CDR3 region has 14 residues. In germline, CDR1 is GTSNPN, CDR2 SVGIG (reference sequence). Trimming cost V 2 bases and J 5 bases, with 12 bases left between them. The CDR3 spells CAWSTTRGTGELFF. The CDR3 DNA reads as TGTGCCTGGAGTACGACAAGAGGGACCGGGGAGCTGTTTTTT.

The CDR3 DNA sequence: TGTGCCAGCAGTTTATCGGTTCGGCAGGGGGCCTCTGGGGCCAACGTCCTGACTTTC. Translated, it gives CASSLSVRQGASGANVLTF. The chain recombines TRBV27 with TRBJ2-6; TRBD1 matches 8 bases. The CDR3 loop spans 19 amino acids. Trimming at V came to 0 bases and at J to 0 bases, leaving 7 bases not matched to a gene. The germline gives CDR1 MNHEY, CDR2 SMNVEV (reference sequence).

The chain links TRBV6-6 to TRBJ2-4; the D gene is possibly TRBD1 (6 bases). The V gene's germline CDR1 is MNHNY and CDR2 SVGAGI (reference sequence). CDR3 size: 17 residues. Trimming stripped 5 bases from V and 0 bases from J, with 17 bases between. CDR3: CASSPLGTFLAKNIQYF. CDR3 bases: TGTGCCAGCAGTCCCCTCGGGACATTCCTAGCCAAAAACATTCAGTACTTC.

This CDR3 is CASSQTAGPNYGYTF. CDR3 sequence (DNA): TGTGCCAGCAGCCAAACGGCAGGGCCTAACTATGGCTACACCTTC. The chain has TRBV7-3 and TRBJ1-2; the D gene is possibly TRBD1 (5 bases). The CDR3 extends over 15 amino acids. Trimming removed 5 bases at V and 0 bases at J, with 13 bases between. Germline values: CDR1 SGHTA, CDR2 FQGTGA.

The J gene is TRBJ1-2, the V gene TRBV3-1 (or the pseudogene TRBV3-2); D is undetermined. Germline V gene sequence: CDR1 LGHDT, CDR2 YNNKEL (reference sequence). The CDR3 is 16 residues long. Deletions cut 0 bases from V and 4 bases from J, with 15 bases between. In nucleotides, the CDR3 is TGTGCCAGCAGCCAAGATCTTGGCCGGGTCAGCTATGGCTACACCTTC. It encodes CASSQDLGRVSYGYTF.

With respect to this clone: Distinct nucleotide sequences in the sample also encode this CDR3. V gene TRBV5-1 combines with J gene TRBJ1-5; D is unclear. In germline, CDR1 is SGHRS, CDR2 YFSETQ. V was clipped by 0 bases and J by 4 bases, with 5 bases between them. This CDR3 has 13 residues. CDR3 residues: CASSLETNQPQHF. DNA of the CDR3: TGCGCCAGCAGCTTGGAGACAAATCAGCCCCAGCATTTT. Using reference TRBV5-1 and TRBJ1-5 for the parts outside the CDR3, the full variable domain is KAGVTQTPRYLIKTRGQQVTLSCSPISGHRSVSWYQQTPGQGLQFLFEYFSETQRNKGNFPGRFSGRQFSNSRSEMNVSTLELGDSALYLCASSLETNQPQHFGDGTRLSIL.

This chain connects TRBV19 to TRBJ1-3; 8 positions match TRBD1. The J segment lost 2 bases and the V segment lost 6 bases, leaving 6 bases of the junction unmatched. The CDR3 spans 15 residues. Per germline, CDR1 LNHDA and CDR2 SQIVND (reference sequence). The DNA for the CDR3 is TGTGCCAGTAGAGGGACAGGCAAAGCTGGAAACACCATATATTTT. Translated, it gives CASRGTGKAGNTIYF.

CDR3 loop: CASSFNRAGNTIYF. For the CDR3, the DNA is TGTGCCAGCAGCTTCAACAGGGCTGGAAACACCATATATTTT. The chain employs TRBV7-9 and TRBJ1-3; the D gene is possibly TRBD1 (6 bases). The germline V gene encodes CDR1 SEHNR and CDR2 FQNEAQ (reference sequence). The CDR3 extends over 14 amino acids. Trimming shortened V by 3 bases and J by 2 bases, and 8 bases separated the two germline ends.

This clone was detected only a few times. This chain connects TRBV3-1 (or the pseudogene TRBV3-2) to TRBJ2-7, with D unresolved. CDR3 length: 14 residues. V was cut by 0 bases and J by 4 bases, with 10 bases left in between. Germline V gene data show CDR1 as LGHDT and CDR2 as YNNKEL (reference sequence). The CDR3 loop reads CASSQDRLSYEQYF. For the CDR3, the DNA is TGTGCCAGCAGCCAAGACAGGCTTTCTTACGAGCAGTACTTC.

This clone was detected only once. The chain links TRBV7-3 to TRBJ2-2; D is perhaps TRBD2 (5 bases). The CDR3 spans 15 residues. Trimming cost V 3 bases and J 6 bases, with 14 bases left between them. Looked up from germline, CDR1 is SGHTA and CDR2 is FQGTGA. For the CDR3, the DNA is TGTGCCAGCAGCTTCGGGATCCTCGACGCCGGGGAGCTGTTTTTT. Translating it yields CASSFGILDAGELFF.

Worth noting for this clone: A junction end diverges from the germline sequence, so it may reflect a read error. This chain connects TRBV7-7 to TRBJ2-5; D perhaps matches TRBD2 (6 bases). The CDR3 runs 16 residues. Germline CDR1 SSHAT, CDR2 FNYEAQ (reference sequence). The CDR3 DNA reads TGTGCTAGCAGCTTAGCGGTGGGACTCTCCCAAGAGACCCAGTACTTC. This codes for CASSLAVGLSQETQYF. Using reference TRBV7-7 and TRBJ2-5 for the parts outside the CDR3, the full variable domain is GAGVSQSPRYKVTKRGQDVTLRCDPISSHATLYWYQQALGQGPEFLTYFNYEAQPDKSGLPSDRFSAERPEGSISTLTIQRTEQRDSAMYRCASSLAVGLSQETQYFGPGTRLLVL.

The chain links TRBV7-8 to TRBJ2-7, with TRBD1 matching over 7 bases. Germline-derived CDR1 and CDR2 are SGHVS and FQNEAQ. The trim removed 2 bases at V and 6 bases at J, leaving 10 bases unmatched. This CDR3 contains 15 residues. DNA for the CDR3: TGTGCCAGCAGCTTACTAGGGGGCGCGTCGTCCGAGCAGTACTTC. The encoded protein is CASSLLGGASSEQYF.

The gene calls are TRBV10-3 and TRBJ1-2; 9 nucleotides agree with TRBD1. This CDR3 has 17 residues. V shed 6 bases, J shed 0 bases, and the junction held 11 bases outside the gene matches. From germline, CDR1 is ENHRY and CDR2 SYGVKD. The CDR3, as DNA: TGTGCCATCAGACCTACAGGGGGCCCACTCTCTAACTATGGCTACACCTTC. Its translation: CAIRPTGGPLSNYGYTF.

This clone was counted a single time. The gene calls are TRBV19 and TRBJ1-3; D is uncertain. CDR1 is LNHDA, CDR2 SQIVND, per germline (reference sequence). The CDR3 covers 15 residues. V was shortened by 3 bases and J by 0 bases, with 9 bases between the two germline ends. CDR3 coding DNA: TGTGCCAGTAGTATCCCGGGAGACTCTGGAAACACCATATATTTT. Translating it yields CASSIPGDSGNTIYF.

For the CDR3, the DNA is TGCGCCAGCAGCCCCTTGGGAGGGACCCCTCGCCACTTT. It encodes CASSPLGGTPRHF. This chain links TRBV4-1 with TRBJ1-6, with D perhaps matching TRBD1 (5 bases). Trimming pared 4 bases from V and 18 bases from J, leaving 19 bases between. This CDR3 is 13 amino acids long. Germline CDR1 and CDR2: MGHRA and YSYEKL.

This clone was counted only a few times. The chain carries TRBV3-1 (or the pseudogene TRBV3-2) and TRBJ2-1; 7 nucleotides align to TRBD1. There are 14 residues in the CDR3. Germline CDR1 is LGHDT and CDR2 is YNNKEL (reference sequence). Unmatched junction bases numbered 5, after V lost 3 bases and J lost 6 bases. The CDR3 loop reads CASSHPRQGNEQFF. The CDR3 DNA reads as TGTGCCAGCAGCCATCCTCGACAGGGCAATGAGCAGTTCTTC.

The chain combines TRBV4-2 with TRBJ2-3; D is ambiguous. CDR3 length: 14 amino acids. Trimming pared 1 base from V and 4 bases from J, leaving 9 bases between. Germline values: CDR1 LGHNA, CDR2 YNFKEQ. The CDR3 loop reads CASSQAERADTQYF. The CDR3 coding sequence is TGTGCCAGCAGCCAAGCTGAGCGAGCAGATACGCAGTATTTT.

This rearrangement joins TRBV27 to TRBJ2-1, with TRBD2 matching 10 bases. The CDR3 runs 16 residues. The germline V gene has CDR1 MNHEY and CDR2 SMNVEV (reference sequence). The junction had 15 bases not matched to a gene; V was cut back by 3 bases and J by 13 bases. The CDR3 sequence: CASSFRGLADLMSQFF. In nucleotides, the CDR3 is TGTGCCAGCAGTTTCCGTGGACTAGCGGACCTAATGAGCCAGTTCTTC.

The chain has TRBV5-6 and TRBJ2-3; the D gene is possibly TRBD1 (6 bases). Germline CDR1 is SGHDT and CDR2 is YYEEEE. Trimming cost V 1 base and J 3 bases, with 9 bases left between them. This CDR3 comprises 14 residues. The CDR3 reads CASSLTGITDTQYF. The CDR3 DNA is TGTGCCAGCAGCTTGACAGGGATAACAGATACGCAGTATTTT.

The gene calls are TRBV11-2 and TRBJ1-3; 8 bases match TRBD1. The CDR3 covers 15 residues. Germline V gene sequence: CDR1 SGHAT, CDR2 FQNNGV. V lost 4 bases and J lost 7; bases outside the gene matches: 9. The CDR3 reads CASSYDQGAGNTIYF. The CDR3 DNA follows: TGTGCCAGCAGCTATGATCAGGGGGCAGGGAACACCATATATTTT.

The rearrangement joins TRBV6-5 to TRBJ2-7; TRBD2 matches 8 bases. The V gene end was trimmed by 5 bases and the J gene end by 4 bases; junction bases not matched to a gene: 10. The CDR3 covers 15 residues. From germline, CDR1 is MNHEY and CDR2 SVGAGI. The CDR3 coding sequence is TGTGCCAGCAGTAGCTCCGGGACTAGACGTTACGAGCAGTACTTC. This sequence encodes CASSSSGTRRYEQYF.

V is TRBV19 and J is TRBJ2-7, with 8 bases matching TRBD1. Germline trimming cut 4 bases from V and 3 bases from J; bases unmatched to any gene: 5. The CDR3 has 14 amino acids. Per germline, CDR1 LNHDA and CDR2 SQIVND (reference sequence). Here the CDR3 reads CASSKGQAVYEQYF. CDR3 bases: TGTGCCAGTAGTAAGGGACAGGCTGTCTACGAGCAGTACTTC.

This chain joins TRBV30 and TRBJ2-7; a weak D match, TRBD1 (7 bases). The CDR3 consists of 13 residues. Trimming left V 3 bases short and J 2 bases short, with 11 bases between. Looked up from germline, CDR1 is GTSNPN and CDR2 is SVGIG (reference sequence). CDR3 bases: TGTGCCTGGAGCAGGGGGGCTACCTACGAGCAGTACTTC. Translation gives CAWSRGATYEQYF.

The gene calls are TRBV28 and TRBJ1-1, with 9 bases fitting TRBD1. The length of the CDR3 is 17 residues. Trimming cost V 6 bases and J 1 base; bases outside gene matches: 12. CDR1 is MDHEN, CDR2 SYDVKM, per germline. CDR3 loop: CASRGSGTGYRNTEAFF. The CDR3 DNA reads as TGTGCCAGCAGGGGATCCGGGACAGGGTATCGGAACACTGAAGCTTTCTTT.

The V gene is TRBV9, the J gene TRBJ2-1; 8 bases fit TRBD2. The CDR3 spans 15 residues. The germline gives CDR1 SGDLS, CDR2 YYNGEE. Losses at the gene ends were 0 bases for V and 7 bases for J; bases not matched to a gene: 6. The CDR3 coding sequence is TGTGCCAGCAGCGTAGTACGGGAGGGCCTGAATGAGCAGTTCTTC. Translating it yields CASSVVREGLNEQFF.

The chain employs TRBV5-1 and TRBJ1-4, with D uncertain. The germline gives CDR1 SGHRS, CDR2 YFSETQ. V was cut by 4 bases and J by 8 bases, with 18 bases left in between. CDR3 length equals 15 residues. The CDR3 DNA is TGCGCCAGCAGCCCAGCGGGGAGTGGAAAAGAAAAACTGTTTTTT. This translates into CASSPAGSGKEKLFF.

The chain employs TRBV7-8 and TRBJ1-2, with TRBD1 matching 9 bases. Germline values: CDR1 SGHVS, CDR2 FQNEAQ. The CDR3 extends over 14 amino acids. V lost 3 bases to trimming and J lost 8 bases; unmatched junction nucleotides: 7. The CDR3 DNA is TGTGCCAGCAGCTTGGAACAGGGGGCAGGAGGCTACACCTTC. This codes for CASSLEQGAGGYTF.